These 28 T cell receptor beta chains originate from one sample sequenced in a study of blood T cell repertoires in COVID-19. Generated by immunoSEQ multiplex PCR, the TCRdb table keeps only in-frame clones and is missing some. In the table there are fewer than 500,000 clones, about 89% of which are singletons. Sample: peripheral blood. The receptor set was obtained from a woman in her twenties or thirties with acute or convalescent COVID-19.

This chain links TRBV6-5 with TRBJ1-6, with unresolved D. The V end was cut by 0 bases, the J end by 7 bases, with 4 bases between. This CDR3 has 13 amino acids. Germline-derived CDR1 and CDR2 are MNHEY and SVGAGI. The CDR3 loop reads CASSYSGNSPLHF. In DNA, the CDR3 is TGTGCCAGCAGTTACTCCGGGAATTCACCCCTCCACTTT.

This clone has a single count. The genes are TRBV15 and TRBJ2-7; D perhaps matches TRBD2 (7 bases). This CDR3 is built from 14 residues. Germline V gene data show CDR1 as LNHNV and CDR2 as YYDKDF (reference sequence). The ends were cut back, 0 bases at V and 6 bases at J, with 12 bases in the middle. In DNA form, the CDR3 reads TGTGCCACCAGCAGAGACAGGGGAGGGAGCGAGCAGTACTTC. Amino acids: CATSRDRGGSEQYF.

V and J are TRBV7-6 and TRBJ2-3; 8 nucleotides agree with TRBD2. After removal of 5 bases from V and 3 bases from J, the junction contained 4 bases not matched to a gene. This CDR3 region has 14 residues. Germline loops: CDR1 SGHVS, CDR2 FNYEAQ. This CDR3 reads CASSPGGATDTQYF. In DNA form, the CDR3 reads TGTGCCAGCAGCCCCGGGGGGGCTACAGATACGCAGTATTTT.

The chain has TRBV30 and TRBJ2-5, with a tentative D call TRBD2 (5 bases). Deletions cut 3 bases from V and 5 bases from J, with 16 bases between. Germline-derived CDR1 and CDR2 are GTSNPN and SVGIG (reference sequence). This CDR3 is built from 14 residues. CDR3 in amino acids: CAWSPGLGAETQYF. Here the CDR3 DNA reads TGTGCCTGGAGCCCGGGATTAGGCGCGGAGACCCAGTACTTC.

The chain employs TRBV15 and TRBJ1-1; 7 bases are shared with TRBD1. The germline V gene encodes CDR1 LNHNV and CDR2 YYDKDF (reference sequence). CDR3 length: 19 amino acids. After removal of 0 bases from V and 1 base from J, the junction contained 14 bases not matched to a gene. CDR3 residues: CATSRDPTSIGTANTEAFF. The CDR3, as DNA: TGTGCCACCAGCAGAGATCCAACCTCAATCGGGACAGCGAACACTGAAGCTTTCTTT.

This clone was recorded once. V and J are TRBV5-8 and TRBJ2-5, with TRBD2 matching 8 bases. This CDR3 region has 15 residues. Losses at the gene ends were 4 bases for V and 9 bases for J; bases not matched to a gene: 14. Per the germline V gene, CDR1 is SGHTS and CDR2 is YDEGEE. CDR3 sequence: CASSATQLAAQAQYF. The CDR3 nucleotides read TGTGCCAGCAGCGCAACCCAACTAGCGGCACAGGCCCAGTACTTC.

The V call is TRBV7-2, the J call TRBJ2-5; TRBD2 matches at 9 bases. The CDR3 is made up of 15 amino acids. The V segment lost 2 bases and the J segment 4 bases; nucleotides outside the gene matches: 5. From germline, CDR1 is SGHTA and CDR2 FQGNSA. The CDR3 spells CASSLSGGNGETQYF. CDR3 bases: TGTGCCAGCAGCTTAAGCGGGGGGAACGGAGAGACCCAGTACTTC.

This clone appeared a few times. This chain connects TRBV2 to TRBJ1-2; no clear D gene. The V end was cut by 6 bases, the J end by 0 bases, with 14 bases between. CDR3 length: 15 amino acids. Germline lookup yields CDR1 SNHLY and CDR2 FYNNEI. The CDR3 is CASSQGREANYGYTF. In DNA form, the CDR3 reads TGTGCCAGCAGCCAAGGACGGGAAGCTAACTATGGCTACACCTTC.

CDR3 protein: CASSPRDKAGNTIYF. CDR3 sequence (DNA): TGTGCCAGCTCACCGCGCGACAAGGCCGGAAACACCATATATTTT. The chain has TRBV18 and TRBJ1-3, with D hard to call. V was shortened by 3 bases and J by 4 bases, with 13 bases between the two germline ends. Germline V gene lookup returns CDR1 KGHSH and CDR2 LQKENI. This CDR3 comprises 15 residues.

This chain uses TRBV7-3 with TRBJ2-6; D is undetermined. From germline, CDR1 is SGHTA and CDR2 FQGTGA. The ends were cut back, 5 bases at V and 0 bases at J, with 8 bases in the middle. The CDR3 contains 15 residues. CDR3: CASSLSTSGANVLTF. The CDR3 coding sequence is TGTGCCAGCAGCCTATCCACCTCTGGGGCCAACGTCCTGACTTTC.

This clone was detected only once. The chain is built from TRBV12-5 and TRBJ1-5, with 10 bases identical to TRBD1. Germline V lookup: CDR1 LGHNT, CDR2 FRNRAP. The CDR3 runs 16 residues. V lost 1 base to trimming and J lost 7 bases; unmatched junction nucleotides: 7. In DNA form, the CDR3 reads TGTGCTAGTGGTTTGGCGCGGACAGGGGGGGTGCAGCCCCAGCATTTT. This sequence encodes CASGLARTGGVQPQHF.

This clone came up once. The J gene is TRBJ1-4, the V gene TRBV5-1, with unresolved D. The germline V gene encodes CDR1 SGHRS and CDR2 YFSETQ. The CDR3 consists of 16 residues. V gave up 4 bases and J gave up 2 bases, with 15 bases separating them. DNA of the CDR3: TGCGCCAGCAGCCCCTCCCCGGGAGCGACTAATGAAAAACTGTTTTTT. It is translated as CASSPSPGATNEKLFF.

This rearrangement joins TRBV29-1 to TRBJ2-7, with D maybe TRBD2 (6 bases). CDR3 length: 13 residues. Trimming cost V 3 bases and J 3 bases, with 12 bases left between them. The germline V gene has CDR1 SQVTM and CDR2 ANQGSEA. The CDR3 protein is CSVDLGGLYEQYF. As DNA, the CDR3 is TGCAGCGTTGACCTGGGAGGACTCTACGAGCAGTACTTC.

The chain joins TRBV5-1 to TRBJ1-2, with D tentatively TRBD1 (5 bases). Germline-derived CDR1 and CDR2 are SGHRS and YFSETQ. The CDR3 is 13 residues long. The ends were cut back, 0 bases at V and 10 bases at J, with 13 bases in the middle. Here the CDR3 DNA reads TGCGCCAGCAGCTTGGGGGTGGGCAGGGCCTACACCTTC. Residues: CASSLGVGRAYTF.

The chain couples TRBV5-1 to TRBJ1-2, with D possibly being TRBD1 (6 bases). V gave up 0 bases and J gave up 0 bases, with 6 bases separating them. In germline, CDR1 is SGHRS, CDR2 YFSETQ. This CDR3 spans 14 amino acids. This CDR3 reads CASSLGTANYGYTF. CDR3 DNA sequence: TGCGCCAGCAGCTTGGGGACAGCTAACTATGGCTACACCTTC.

In its sample, this clone was seen once. This chain joins TRBV29-1 and TRBJ2-1; 11 nucleotides agree with TRBD2. Trimming cost V 4 bases and J 4 bases; bases outside gene matches: 3. The CDR3 covers 14 residues. Germline V CDR1 and CDR2: SQVTM, ANQGSEA. The CDR3 is CSVGGTSGYNEQFF. CDR3 DNA: TGCAGCGTTGGAGGGACTAGCGGTTACAATGAGCAGTTCTTC.

The CDR3 region is CASSYRSGTTGGFGGNTIYF. CDR3 nucleotide sequence: TGTGCCAGTAGTTATAGGAGCGGCACTACAGGGGGCTTTGGTGGAAACACCATATATTTT. This rearrangement joins TRBV19 to TRBJ1-3; 9 nucleotides match TRBD1. The V gene end was trimmed by 5 bases and the J gene end by 3 bases; junction bases not matched to a gene: 20. The germline gives CDR1 LNHDA, CDR2 SQIVND (reference sequence). There are 20 residues in the CDR3.

The chain has TRBV12-3 or TRBV12-4 and TRBJ2-2; the D is unclear. V was pared by 8 bases and J by 8 bases, with 15 bases between. The CDR3 runs 13 residues. In DNA, the CDR3 is TGTGCCAGCCTGAAAACTTCTGAGGGGGAGCTGTTTTTT. It yields the protein CASLKTSEGELFF.

The rearrangement links TRBV13 to TRBJ1-5, with a tentative D call TRBD1 (5 bases). Germline V lookup: CDR1 PRHDT, CDR2 FYEKMQ (reference sequence). This CDR3 has 14 residues. Trimming stripped 0 bases from V and 6 bases from J, with 9 bases between. The CDR3, as DNA: TGTGCCAGCAGCTTAGGCCGCGGGGCTCAGCCCCAGCATTTT. It codes for CASSLGRGAQPQHF.

J is TRBJ2-1 and V is TRBV4-1; 12 bases are a match to TRBD2. CDR3 length: 15 residues. V was clipped by 0 bases and J by 15 bases; unmatched bases: 9. Germline assignment: CDR1 MGHRA and CDR2 YSYEKL. For the CDR3, the DNA is TGCGCCAGCAGCCAAGATCGGCTAGCGGGGGGGTTGGTGTTCTTC. It codes for CASSQDRLAGGLVFF.

This chain joins TRBV3-1 (or the pseudogene TRBV3-2) and TRBJ1-6; D may be TRBD1 (6 bases). Germline lookup yields CDR1 LGHDT and CDR2 YNNKEL (reference sequence). The CDR3 covers 17 residues. Trimming cost V 4 bases and J 4 bases, with 17 bases left between them. CDR3 residues: CASSLRQGNLYNSPLHF. Here the CDR3 DNA reads TGTGCCAGCAGCCTCCGTCAGGGGAATTTGTATAATTCACCCCTCCACTTT.

The chain is built from TRBV7-9 and TRBJ1-2, with D maybe TRBD1 (6 bases). V was shortened by 2 bases and J by 6 bases, with 7 bases between the two germline ends. The length of the CDR3 is 12 residues. From germline, CDR1 is SEHNR and CDR2 FQNEAQ (reference sequence). CDR3 coding DNA: TGTGCCAGCAGCTTATACAGGGATGGCTACACCTTC. Its protein product is CASSLYRDGYTF.

The chain uses TRBV15 and TRBJ2-1; 8 bases fit TRBD2. CDR1 LNHNV and CDR2 YYDKDF come from the germline V gene (reference sequence). Unmatched junction bases numbered 7, after V lost 2 bases and J lost 4 bases. The CDR3 runs to 16 residues. The CDR3: CATSRYSGGKYNEQFF. Here the CDR3 DNA reads TGTGCCACCAGCAGATATTCGGGGGGGAAATACAATGAGCAGTTCTTC. Complete variable domain (other parts from reference TRBV15 and TRBJ2-1): DAMVIQNPRYQVTQFGKPVTLSCSQTLNHNVMYWYQQKSSQAPKLLFHYYDKDFNNEADTPDNFQSRRPNTSFCFLDIRSPGLGDTAMYLCATSRYSGGKYNEQFFGPGTRLTVL.

The chain combines TRBV9 with TRBJ2-7; TRBD1 matches 7 bases. Germline V gene sequence: CDR1 SGDLS, CDR2 YYNGEE. V shed 3 bases, J shed 0 bases, and the junction held 9 bases outside the gene matches. This CDR3 spans 16 amino acids. The chain's CDR3 is CASSASGTDGSYEQYF. CDR3 DNA: TGTGCCAGCAGCGCCTCCGGGACAGATGGCTCCTACGAGCAGTACTTC.

V is TRBV7-3 and J is TRBJ2-3; 10 bases agree with TRBD2. CDR1 SGHTA and CDR2 FQGTGA come from the germline V gene. The CDR3 runs to 16 residues. V lost 5 bases to trimming and J lost 2 bases; unmatched junction nucleotides: 7. The CDR3 DNA sequence: TGTGCCAGCAGCCCGGGACTAGCGCGAGACACAGATACGCAGTATTTT. Residues: CASSPGLARDTDTQYF.

The CDR3 region has the DNA TGCAGCGTCCCGGGGGTGATTGACACTGAAGCTTTCTTT. It yields the protein CSVPGVIDTEAFF. V and J are TRBV29-1 and TRBJ1-1, with D possibly being TRBD1 (5 bases). This CDR3 comprises 13 residues. Germline-derived CDR1 and CDR2 are SQVTM and ANQGSEA. The V gene lost 6 bases and the J gene lost 3 bases, with 14 bases spanning the gap. The full variable domain, in which reference TRBV29-1 and TRBJ1-1 provide the parts outside the CDR3, is SAVISQKPSRDICQRGTSLTIQCQVDSQVTMMFWYRQQPGQSLTLIATANQGSEATYESGFVIDKFPISRPNLTFSTLTVSNMSPEDSSIYLCSVPGVIDTEAFFGQGTRLTVV.

V is TRBV28 and J is TRBJ1-4, with 8 bases lining up with TRBD1. Looked up from germline, CDR1 is MDHEN and CDR2 is SYDVKM. V dropped 5 bases and J dropped 7; count of bases not matched to a gene: 9. The CDR3 loop spans 15 amino acids. CDR3: CASSPQGALSEKLFF. The CDR3 DNA follows: TGTGCCAGCAGTCCCCAGGGGGCATTGAGTGAAAAACTGTTTTTT.

This clone was detected once. This rearrangement joins TRBV14 to TRBJ1-3; TRBD1 agrees at 9 bases. CDR1 and CDR2 from the germline V gene are SGHDN and FVKESK. The CDR3 consists of 15 residues. V was clipped by 5 bases and J by 2 bases; unmatched bases: 4. In nucleotides, the CDR3 is TGTGCCAGCAGCTCGCGACAGGGGGCTGGAAACACCATATATTTT. This gives the protein CASSSRQGAGNTIYF.